The 18 T cell receptor beta chains given below trace back to one sample, sequenced in a study of technical replicates of blood from several donors. Repertoires were generated with immunoSEQ multiplex PCR, while TCRdb's copy carries only in-frame clones and drops some. The data show nearly 70,000 clones, roughly 90% seen once. Sequencing used PBMCs. These receptors came from a human donor in good health. Some clones in this sample may be carry-over from other donors' samples.

V is TRBV5-1 and J is TRBJ1-6, with 10 bases aligning to TRBD1. The germline V gene encodes CDR1 SGHRS and CDR2 YFSETQ. With V trimmed by 5 bases and J by 3 bases, 8 bases remained unmatched. The CDR3 loop spans 17 amino acids. CDR3 protein: CASRPPGQGFYNSPLHF. CDR3 sequence (DNA): TGCGCCAGCAGGCCTCCGGGACAGGGGTTCTATAATTCACCCCTCCACTTT. Full variable domain (remainder filled in from reference TRBV5-1 and TRBJ1-6): KAGVTQTPRYLIKTRGQQVTLSCSPISGHRSVSWYQQTPGQGLQFLFEYFSETQRNKGNFPGRFSGRQFSNSRSEMNVSTLELGDSALYLCASRPPGQGFYNSPLHFGNGTRLTVT.

This sequence joins TRBV9 and TRBJ2-7; D ambiguous. Trimming removed 0 bases at V and 4 bases at J, with 11 bases between. CDR1 and CDR2 from the germline V gene are SGDLS and YYNGEE. The CDR3 covers 14 residues. The CDR3 nucleotides read TGTGCCAGCAGCGTAGGGCCCAGTACGTACGAGCAGTACTTC. This gives the protein CASSVGPSTYEQYF.

The chain has TRBV6-5 and TRBJ2-4, with 8 bases identical to TRBD1. The CDR3 is 11 amino acids. V lost 8 bases to trimming and J lost 13 bases; unmatched junction nucleotides: 7. Germline V lookup: CDR1 MNHEY, CDR2 SVGAGI. CDR3 nucleotide sequence: TGTGCCAGCGGCGGACAGGGCGGACAGTACTTC. Encoded protein: CASGGQGGQYF.

V gene TRBV9 combines with J gene TRBJ1-1; 8 bases are shared with TRBD1. This CDR3 has 13 amino acids. From germline, CDR1 is SGDLS and CDR2 YYNGEE. The V segment lost 3 bases and the J segment 4 bases; nucleotides outside the gene matches: 2. CDR3: CASSATGGTEAFF. The CDR3 DNA sequence: TGTGCCAGCAGCGCAACAGGGGGCACTGAAGCTTTCTTT.

The chain joins TRBV6-4 to TRBJ1-5, with D uncertain. Germline lookup yields CDR1 MRHNA and CDR2 SNTAGT. The CDR3 runs 14 residues. Trimming removed 4 bases from V and 0 bases from J, with 7 bases in between. CDR3 loop: CASSARYSNQPQHF. The CDR3 coding sequence is TGTGCCAGCAGTGCCAGATATAGCAATCAGCCCCAGCATTTT.

The chain joins TRBV6-8 to TRBJ2-7; TRBD2 aligns across 7 bases. Trimming at V came to 6 bases and at J to 3 bases, leaving 11 bases not matched to a gene. Per germline, CDR1 MNHGY and CDR2 SAAAGT. The CDR3 contains 15 residues. CDR3 protein: CASRDRPSGNYEQYF. The CDR3 DNA follows: TGTGCCAGCAGAGACCGCCCTAGCGGAAACTACGAGCAGTACTTC.

The chain has TRBV19 and TRBJ1-5; D gene uncertain. In germline, CDR1 is LNHDA, CDR2 SQIVND (reference sequence). Trimming removed 4 bases at V and 7 bases at J, with 8 bases between. The CDR3 sequence is 12 residues long. CDR3 bases: TGTGCCAGTAGTAAGAGGTACCAGCCCCAGCATTTT. Translation gives CASSKRYQPQHF.

The chain carries TRBV4-3 and TRBJ2-4, with 9 bases aligning to TRBD1. V lost 1 base and J lost 1; bases outside the gene matches: 8. From germline, CDR1 is LGHNA and CDR2 YSLEER. This CDR3 is 18 amino acids long. As DNA, the CDR3 is TGCGCCAGCAGCCAAGTCTACGCGGACAGGGGCGCCAAAAACATTCAGTACTTC. Its protein product is CASSQVYADRGAKNIQYF.

J is TRBJ2-7 and V is TRBV2, with a possible D match to TRBD1 (7 bases). The ends were cut back, 6 bases at V and 0 bases at J, with 15 bases in the middle. CDR1 and CDR2 from the germline V gene are SNHLY and FYNNEI. The CDR3 runs 15 residues. The CDR3, as DNA: TGTGCCAGCAGGCTGACAGGGACTGGCTCCTACGAGCAGTACTTC. Translation: CASRLTGTGSYEQYF.

The chain has TRBV5-1 and TRBJ1-1, with D perhaps TRBD1 (6 bases). There are 14 residues in the CDR3. Trimming pared 4 bases from V and 4 bases from J, leaving 14 bases between. Germline V gene sequence: CDR1 SGHRS, CDR2 YFSETQ. This CDR3 reads CASSLDSGPTEAFF. Written as DNA, the CDR3 is TGCGCCAGCAGCCTGGACAGCGGGCCCACTGAAGCTTTCTTT.

The chain carries TRBV7-9 and TRBJ2-1; the match to TRBD2 covers 11 bases. The CDR3 is 16 amino acids. The germline gives CDR1 SEHNR, CDR2 FQNEAQ (reference sequence). Trimming cost V 5 bases and J 7 bases; bases outside gene matches: 10. The CDR3 protein is CASSPVVGLAENEQFF. The CDR3 region has the DNA TGTGCCAGCAGCCCAGTGGTGGGACTAGCGGAGAATGAGCAGTTCTTC.

CDR3 amino acids: CASSPGLAGVGTYNEQFF. CDR3 DNA sequence: TGTGCCAGCAGCCCGGGACTAGCGGGAGTAGGCACCTACAATGAGCAGTTCTTC. The chain combines TRBV4-2 with TRBJ2-1; 14 nucleotides match TRBD2. The CDR3 is made up of 18 amino acids. From germline, CDR1 is LGHNA and CDR2 YNFKEQ. The J segment lost 2 bases and the V segment lost 4 bases, leaving 7 bases of the junction unmatched.

This clone was found once. This chain joins TRBV6-5 and TRBJ1-1; D ambiguous. The CDR3 contains 15 residues. V was clipped by 0 bases and J by 4 bases, with 12 bases between them. Germline CDR1 reads MNHEY; CDR2 reads SVGAGI. The CDR3 nucleotides read TGTGCCAGCAGTTACTCGTCCCCGGCGGGCACTGAAGCTTTCTTT. It codes for CASSYSSPAGTEAFF.

The V and J genes are TRBV7-9 and TRBJ2-7; maybe TRBD1 (5 bases). With 3 bases removed from V and 7 bases from J, the gap between germline ends came to 10 bases. The germline gives CDR1 SEHNR, CDR2 FQNEAQ (reference sequence). The CDR3 runs 12 residues. The CDR3 is CASSFWGREQYF. The CDR3 DNA reads TGTGCCAGCAGCTTCTGGGGCCGGGAGCAGTACTTC.

The chain is built from TRBV5-8 and TRBJ1-3, with no clear D. The CDR3 extends over 14 amino acids. V gave up 2 bases and J gave up 0 bases, with 6 bases separating them. CDR1 and CDR2 from the germline V gene are SGHTS and YDEGEE. CDR3 in amino acids: CASSFGSSGNTIYF. The CDR3 nucleotides are TGTGCCAGCAGCTTTGGCAGCTCTGGAAACACCATATATTTT.

As concerns this clone: Other DNA sequences in the sample encode the same CDR3. The chain recombines TRBV15 with TRBJ2-1; 10 bases align to TRBD1. CDR3 length: 14 residues. The junction had 1 base not matched to a gene; V was cut back by 3 bases and J by 5 bases. Germline loops: CDR1 LNHNV, CDR2 YYDKDF (reference sequence). Written as DNA, the CDR3 is TGTGCCACCAGCAGGGGGACAGGGGACAATGAGCAGTTCTTC. As protein: CATSRGTGDNEQFF.

The chain is built from TRBV7-9 and TRBJ1-6; TRBD1 agrees at 10 bases. The CDR3 is 16 amino acids. The V gene's germline CDR1 is SEHNR and CDR2 FQNEAQ (reference sequence). Unmatched junction bases numbered 10, after V lost 7 bases and J lost 7 bases. For the CDR3, the DNA is TGTGCCAGCACCCTGGGGACAGGGGAGAGAAATTCACCCCTCCACTTT. Protein sequence: CASTLGTGERNSPLHF. Complete variable domain (other parts from reference TRBV7-9 and TRBJ1-6): DTGVSQNPRHKITKRGQNVTFRCDPISEHNRLYWYRQTLGQGPEFLTYFQNEAQLEKSRLLSDRFSAERPKGSFSTLEIQRTEQGDSAMYLCASTLGTGERNSPLHFGNGTRLTVT.

In this sample, this clone turned up once. The CDR3 region is CASSQPGTAKNTEAFF. The CDR3, as DNA: TGCGCCAGCAGTCAACCCGGGACAGCGAAGAACACTGAAGCTTTCTTT. V and J are TRBV5-1 and TRBJ1-1; 7 nucleotides line up with TRBD1. Per the germline V gene, CDR1 is SGHRS and CDR2 is YFSETQ. This CDR3 region has 16 residues. The J segment lost 1 base and the V segment lost 5 bases, leaving 11 bases of the junction unmatched.